A selection of T cell receptor beta chains follows, all from one sample in a study of T cell responses to AZD1222 COVID-19 vaccine. Libraries were prepared by immunoSEQ multiplex PCR; TCRdb keeps only in-frame clonotypes and omits some of them. Of more than 85,000 clones in the sample, approximately 84% were seen once. Here the sequenced sample was peripheral blood, taken 28 days after the second AZD1222 dose. The receptors were sampled from an adult who received the AZD1222 COVID-19 vaccine. The CDR3 runs from the conserved cysteine through the conserved F or W. A D gene is named only where the DNA matches it firmly. Size tells how often a clone was seen (once, few, many) or the class of an expanded clone, and some rows leave it out.

j_gene	v_gene	abundance	d_gene	CDR3aa	CDR3nt
TRBJ2-5	TRBV3-1/TRBV3-2	-	-	CASSQDYGQGQETQYF	TGTGCCAGCAGCCAAGATTATGGGCAGGGACAAGAGACCCAGTACTTC
TRBJ2-2	TRBV19	once	TRBD2	CASINEASGGLTTGELFF	TGTGCCAGTATCAACGAGGCTAGCGGGGGCCTCACCACCGGGGAGCTGTTTTTT
TRBJ1-2	TRBV19	-	TRBD1	CASADRGRGGYTF	TGTGCCAGCGCCGACAGGGGGAGAGGCGGCTACACCTTC
TRBJ2-7	TRBV15	-	TRBD1	CATSRDSLGTGDYEQYF	TGTGCCACCAGCAGAGATAGTCTAGGGACAGGGGACTACGAGCAGTACTTC
TRBJ1-4	TRBV28	-	-	CASASFGPGGSGKLFF	TGTGCCAGCGCGAGTTTTGGGCCGGGGGGCAGTGGAAAACTGTTTTTT
TRBJ2-7	TRBV7-2	once	-	CASSAHYEQYF	TGTGCCAGCAGCGCGCACTACGAGCAGTACTTC
TRBJ2-7	TRBV6-5	-	TRBD1	CASSTPGQGAPEQYF	TGTGCCAGCAGCACCCCCGGACAGGGGGCGCCCGAGCAGTACTTC
TRBJ2-7	TRBV12-5	few	-	CASGHTLSGTLRVYEQYF	TGTGCTAGTGGCCACACCCTAAGCGGAACCCTACGAGTCTACGAGCAGTACTTC
TRBJ1-6	TRBV9	-	TRBD1	CASSVTGQGVDNSPLHF	TGTGCCAGCAGCGTTACGGGACAGGGTGTCGATAATTCACCCCTCCACTTT
TRBJ2-1	TRBV24-1	-	TRBD2	CATSDFRLALNEQFF	TGTGCCACCAGTGATTTTAGACTAGCTTTAAATGAGCAGTTCTTC
TRBJ1-2	TRBV5-1	-	TRBD1	CASSTGQADDGYTF	TGCGCCAGCAGCACGGGACAGGCTGACGATGGCTACACCTTC
TRBJ2-1	TRBV7-3	-	-	CASSLIAAPGNEQFF	TGTGCCAGCAGCTTAATAGCGGCCCCCGGCAATGAGCAGTTCTTC
TRBJ1-1	TRBV5-1	-	-	CASSYRQAGTEAFF	TGCGCCAGCAGCTACCGACAGGCGGGCACTGAAGCTTTCTTT
TRBJ1-2	TRBV6-6	-	-	CASSYPDSVYGYTF	TGTGCCAGCAGTTACCCCGACAGCGTTTATGGCTACACCTTC
TRBJ1-2	TRBV18	-	-	CASSPNWRNYGYTF	TGTGCCAGCTCACCTAATTGGCGTAACTATGGCTACACCTTC
TRBJ2-2	TRBV9	-	-	CASSVRQGGTGELFF	TGTGCCAGCAGCGTTCGCCAGGGAGGCACCGGGGAGCTGTTTTTT
TRBJ2-7	TRBV5-8	-	TRBD1	CASSSGGTGLEQYF	TGTGCCAGCAGCTCTGGAGGGACAGGGCTCGAGCAGTACTTC
TRBJ2-7	TRBV5-1	-	TRBD2	CASSPGGTSGLYEQYF	TGCGCCAGCAGCCCGGGAGGTACTAGCGGGCTCTACGAGCAGTACTTC
TRBJ1-3	TRBV19	once	-	CASTRGGYLGNTIYF	TGTGCCAGCACTAGGGGTGGGTACCTTGGAAACACCATATATTTT
TRBJ1-1	TRBV5-1	-	-	CASSLDLGGTEAFF	TGCGCCAGCAGCTTGGACCTGGGGGGCACTGAAGCTTTCTTT
TRBJ1-6	TRBV7-9	-	-	CASSLMDAINSPLHF	TGTGCCAGCAGCTTAATGGACGCCATCAATTCACCCCTCCACTTT
TRBJ2-4	TRBV7-6	-	-	CASSLPGHGGGVQYF	TGTGCCAGCAGCTTACCGGGACACGGGGGCGGCGTTCAGTACTTC
TRBJ1-4	TRBV11-2	-	-	CASSLENRNNEKLFF	TGTGCCAGCAGCTTAGAAAATCGGAATAATGAAAAACTGTTTTTT
TRBJ1-5	TRBV5-4	-	TRBD1	CASSPGTGVDQPQHF	TGTGCCAGCAGCCCCGGGACAGGGGTAGATCAGCCCCAGCATTTT
TRBJ2-1	TRBV11-3	-	TRBD2	CASSSGLADNEQFF	TGTGCCAGCAGCTCGGGACTAGCGGACAATGAGCAGTTCTTC
TRBJ1-3	TRBV2	-	-	CASSDVSSGNTIYF	TGTGCCAGCAGTGACGTGAGCTCTGGAAACACCATATATTTT
TRBJ2-1	TRBV18	few	TRBD2	CASSPAGTSGSDEQFF	TGTGCCAGCTCACCAGCCGGGACTAGCGGCAGCGATGAGCAGTTCTTC
TRBJ1-2	TRBV5-1	-	TRBD1	CASSLAGDSYGYTF	TGCGCCAGCAGCTTGGCCGGGGACAGCTATGGCTACACCTTC
TRBJ2-3	TRBV2	-	TRBD2	CASTSGTSGGRGLATQYF	TGTGCCAGCACCTCCGGGACTAGCGGGGGGCGGGGATTAGCTACGCAGTATTTT
TRBJ1-1	TRBV7-6	few	-	CASTAGRGMNTEAFF	TGTGCCAGCACCGCCGGGCGGGGAATGAACACTGAAGCTTTCTTT
TRBJ2-5	TRBV3-1/TRBV3-2	once	-	CASSYVETQYF	TGTGCCAGCAGCTATGTAGAGACCCAGTACTTC
TRBJ2-3	TRBV5-4	-	TRBD2	CASSLELAGTVTQYF	TGTGCCAGCAGCTTGGAACTAGCGGGAACGGTTACGCAGTATTTT
TRBJ1-1	TRBV20-1	-	-	CSAIDTEAFF	TGCAGTGCTATTGACACTGAAGCTTTCTTT
TRBJ1-2	TRBV12-3/TRBV12-4	-	-	CASSLSEYGYTF	TGTGCCAGCAGTTTGAGTGAATATGGCTACACCTTC
TRBJ2-1	TRBV19	-	-	CASSRPSAEFNEQFF	TGTGCCAGTAGTAGGCCTAGCGCTGAGTTCAATGAGCAGTTCTTC
TRBJ1-2	TRBV5-1	-	-	CASSLDLESYTF	TGCGCCAGCAGCTTGGACCTTGAGAGCTACACCTTC
TRBJ2-2	TRBV2	once	-	CARGMGPGGSDTGELFF	TGTGCCAGGGGGATGGGACCAGGCGGGTCGGACACCGGGGAGCTGTTTTTT
TRBJ1-2	TRBV3-1/TRBV3-2	-	TRBD1	CASSQETPGQVDHRLPYGYTF	TGTGCCAGCAGCCAAGAGACCCCGGGACAGGTAGATCACAGACTACCCTATGGCTACACCTTC
TRBJ1-6	TRBV4-1	-	-	CASSGIPGGVSSPLHF	TGCGCCAGCAGTGGTATCCCGGGAGGGGTCTCGTCACCCCTCCACTTT
TRBJ2-4	TRBV2	few	-	CASRSGGRNIQYF	TGTGCCAGCAGGTCCGGGGGAAGAAACATTCAGTACTTC
TRBJ2-7	TRBV10-3	-	TRBD1	CAISESGTGGYYEQYF	TGTGCCATCAGTGAGTCTGGGACAGGGGGTTACTACGAGCAGTACTTC
TRBJ1-6	TRBV30	-	-	CAWSWGGPENSPLHF	TGTGCCTGGAGCTGGGGGGGACCTGAAAATTCACCCCTCCACTTT
TRBJ1-5	TRBV5-6	-	-	CASSYIRDTYSNQPQHF	TGTGCCAGCAGTTATATCCGGGACACATATAGCAATCAGCCCCAGCATTTT
TRBJ2-3	TRBV7-3	-	-	CASSYSPPPDTQYF	TGTGCCAGCAGCTACAGTCCCCCGCCAGATACGCAGTATTTT
TRBJ1-1	TRBV5-6	-	-	CASSMRTEAFF	TGTGCCAGCAGCATGCGAACTGAAGCTTTCTTT
TRBJ1-1	TRBV5-1	-	-	CASSLRTGLNTEAFF	TGCGCCAGCAGCTTGCGCACGGGATTGAACACTGAAGCTTTCTTT
TRBJ1-3	TRBV18	-	-	CASSTQGSSGNTIYF	TGTGCCAGCTCAACTCAGGGCAGCTCTGGAAACACCATATATTTT
TRBJ2-7	TRBV7-9	-	-	CASNPVDGAPGDF	TGTGCCAGCAACCCCGTGGACGGGGCTCCCGGGGACTTC
TRBJ2-1	TRBV5-5	-	TRBD1	CASSKTDRDEQFF	TGTGCCAGCAGCAAGACTGACAGGGATGAGCAGTTCTTC
TRBJ1-2	TRBV5-6	-	-	CASSLGGRLYGYTF	TGTGCCAGCAGCTTGGGAGGGAGGCTCTATGGCTACACCTTC
TRBJ2-7	TRBV11-2	-	TRBD1	CASSLGGQGNHEQYF	TGTGCCAGCAGCTTAGGGGGACAGGGTAACCACGAGCAGTACTTC
TRBJ1-2	TRBV7-2	-	TRBD1	CASSFGTGGPYGYTF	TGTGCCAGCAGCTTCGGGACAGGGGGGCCTTATGGCTACACCTTC
TRBJ2-7	TRBV4-1	-	-	CASSPTARTGLYEQYF	TGCGCCAGCAGCCCCACCGCCCGAACAGGGCTCTACGAGCAGTACTTC
TRBJ2-5	TRBV7-9	-	-	CASSLVDETQYF	TGTGCCAGCAGCTTAGTTGACGAGACCCAGTACTTC
TRBJ2-1	TRBV5-4	-	TRBD1	CASSVGATGGFYEQFF	TGTGCCAGCAGCGTTGGGGCGACAGGGGGGTTCTATGAGCAGTTCTTC